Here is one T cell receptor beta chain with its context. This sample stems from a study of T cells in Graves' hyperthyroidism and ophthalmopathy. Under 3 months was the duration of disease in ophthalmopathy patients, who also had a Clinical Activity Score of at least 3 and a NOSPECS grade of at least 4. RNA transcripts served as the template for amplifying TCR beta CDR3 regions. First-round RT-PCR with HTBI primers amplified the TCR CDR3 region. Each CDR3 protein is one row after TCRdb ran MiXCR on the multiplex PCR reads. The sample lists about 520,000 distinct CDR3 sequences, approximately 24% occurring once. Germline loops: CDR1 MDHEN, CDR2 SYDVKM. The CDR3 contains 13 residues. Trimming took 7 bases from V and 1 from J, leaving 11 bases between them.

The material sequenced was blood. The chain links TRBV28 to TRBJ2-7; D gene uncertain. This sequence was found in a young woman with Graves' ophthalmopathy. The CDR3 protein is CASMGIVSYEQYF. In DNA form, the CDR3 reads TGTGCCAGCATGGGCATAGTTTCCTACGAGCAGTACTTC. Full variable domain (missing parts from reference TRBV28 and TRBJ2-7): DVKVTQSSRYLVKRTGEKVFLECVQDMDHENMFWYRQDPGLGLRLIYFSYDVKMKEKGDIPEGYSVSREKKERFSLILESASTNQTSMYLCASMGIVSYEQYFGPGTRLTVT.